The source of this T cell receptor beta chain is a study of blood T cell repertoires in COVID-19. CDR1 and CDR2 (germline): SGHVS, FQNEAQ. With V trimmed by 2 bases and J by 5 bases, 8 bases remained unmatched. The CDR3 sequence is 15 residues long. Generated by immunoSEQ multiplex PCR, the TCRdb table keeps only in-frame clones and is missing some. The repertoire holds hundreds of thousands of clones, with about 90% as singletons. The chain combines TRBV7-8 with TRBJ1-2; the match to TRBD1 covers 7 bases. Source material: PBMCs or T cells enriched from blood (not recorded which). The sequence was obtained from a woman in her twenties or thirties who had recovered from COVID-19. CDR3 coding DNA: TGTGCCAGCAGCTTAAAGGAGGGGGCTAGGTATGGCTACACCTTC. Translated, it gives CASSLKEGARYGYTF.